This is a list of T cell receptor beta chains from one sample in a study of Ad26.COV2.S vaccination and SARS-CoV-2 variants. The repertoire was sequenced with immunoSEQ multiplex PCR; TCRdb's copy has only in-frame clones and lacks some. The sample consists of fewer than 400,000 clones, around 85% of them appearing once. Sequenced material: peripheral blood, taken in a trial of Ad26.COV2.S vaccine versus placebo. These receptors were taken from a person aged 18-60 years who received the Ad26.COV2.S COVID-19 vaccine or a placebo. Each CDR3 is given with its conserved first and last residue.

v_call: TRBV30; cdr3_aa: CAWSVRRWYSNQPQHF
v_call: TRBV7-7; cdr3_aa: CASSPQQGPTGTQYF
v_call: TRBV21-1; cdr3_aa: CASSRDGGQYEQYF
v_call: TRBV5-1; cdr3_aa: CASTTGAPETQYF
v_call: TRBV18; cdr3_aa: CASSQGRTGVDEQYF
v_call: TRBV3-1/TRBV3-2; cdr3_aa: CASSQDKGGLHYNEQFF
v_call: TRBV6-2/TRBV6-3; cdr3_aa: CASSYSMEEGSGELFF
v_call: TRBV19; cdr3_aa: CASSIGTGVRLTGELFF
v_call: TRBV4-1; cdr3_aa: CASSQEGFSNTEAFF
v_call: TRBV5-8; cdr3_aa: CASSVRDRAYNEQFF
v_call: TRBV5-1; cdr3_aa: CASSTTGIEAFF
v_call: TRBV28; cdr3_aa: CASSPQENRANTEAFF
v_call: TRBV5-6; cdr3_aa: CASGLGSQNYGYTF
v_call: TRBV7-8; cdr3_aa: CASSRRSIMGAEQTEAFF
v_call: TRBV14; cdr3_aa: CASSATRGLSYNEQFF
v_call: TRBV7-8; cdr3_aa: CASSLAGVYSGNTIYF
v_call: TRBV6-7; cdr3_aa: CASSSIGQGNGYTF
v_call: TRBV28; cdr3_aa: CAKTGPVYEQYF
v_call: TRBV7-9; cdr3_aa: CASSPSGRDEQYF
v_call: TRBV12-3/TRBV12-4; cdr3_aa: CASSATSHTQYF
v_call: TRBV7-9; cdr3_aa: CASSLGQAGTTQYF
v_call: TRBV28; cdr3_aa: CASRLTGVGNQPQHF
v_call: TRBV2; cdr3_aa: CASSEQGTAEDTQYF
v_call: TRBV11-1; cdr3_aa: CASSLLARGGGEAFF
v_call: TRBV10-1; cdr3_aa: CASSPSRTSTQYF
v_call: TRBV6-5; cdr3_aa: CASSFDRGTYEQYF
v_call: TRBV5-1; cdr3_aa: CASSLNARIAGETQYF
v_call: TRBV15; cdr3_aa: CATSRDRGDEAFF
v_call: TRBV19; cdr3_aa: CASTADRGLLNTIYF
v_call: TRBV7-2; cdr3_aa: CASSLSGTGGNQPQHF
v_call: TRBV7-3; cdr3_aa: CASSLNKGTGELFF
v_call: TRBV5-6; cdr3_aa: CASSSYGSQETQYF
v_call: TRBV2; cdr3_aa: CASSGGIGQPQHF
v_call: TRBV6-5; cdr3_aa: CASRGQGTYEQYF
v_call: TRBV5-6; cdr3_aa: CASSAGTGYSYEQYF
v_call: TRBV7-9; cdr3_aa: CASSVKGSLANTGELFF
v_call: TRBV3-1/TRBV3-2; cdr3_aa: CASSQGGQGRQGTIYF
v_call: TRBV7-2; cdr3_aa: CASSTGGYEQYF
v_call: TRBV6-5; cdr3_aa: CASSQTGTQYF
v_call: TRBV18; cdr3_aa: CASSPAARVDRNLYEQYF
v_call: TRBV25-1; cdr3_aa: CASSVTGGGEKLFF
v_call: TRBV28; cdr3_aa: CASRKHGESYEQYF
v_call: TRBV28; cdr3_aa: CASSNRGGMNTEAFF
v_call: TRBV19; cdr3_aa: CASSIGGQLQETQYF
v_call: TRBV27; cdr3_aa: CASSFRGPGREQFF
v_call: TRBV7-8; cdr3_aa: CASSHRLATISNTGELFF
v_call: TRBV19; cdr3_aa: CASLLPWERAKNIQYF
v_call: TRBV5-1; cdr3_aa: CASSLARLAGSDRYNEQFF
v_call: TRBV7-8; cdr3_aa: CASSRFGTGLGGSGNTIYF
v_call: TRBV28; cdr3_aa: CASSNAGYQETQYF
v_call: TRBV9; cdr3_aa: CASSVGPGTGGYEQYF
v_call: TRBV24-1; cdr3_aa: CATSDPSRGSGIDEQFF
v_call: TRBV7-2; cdr3_aa: CASRFTGTASTEAFF
v_call: TRBV2; cdr3_aa: CASSADRGGEKLFF
v_call: TRBV14; cdr3_aa: CASSQDRTVSGSPLHF
v_call: TRBV25-1; cdr3_aa: CASSRTATDTQYF
v_call: TRBV4-2; cdr3_aa: CASSQEGDGFYEQYF
v_call: TRBV14; cdr3_aa: CASSQLGLTIRYEQYF
v_call: TRBV14; cdr3_aa: CASSQDRAGSSYNEQFF
v_call: TRBV5-1; cdr3_aa: CASSLEGYNYGYTF